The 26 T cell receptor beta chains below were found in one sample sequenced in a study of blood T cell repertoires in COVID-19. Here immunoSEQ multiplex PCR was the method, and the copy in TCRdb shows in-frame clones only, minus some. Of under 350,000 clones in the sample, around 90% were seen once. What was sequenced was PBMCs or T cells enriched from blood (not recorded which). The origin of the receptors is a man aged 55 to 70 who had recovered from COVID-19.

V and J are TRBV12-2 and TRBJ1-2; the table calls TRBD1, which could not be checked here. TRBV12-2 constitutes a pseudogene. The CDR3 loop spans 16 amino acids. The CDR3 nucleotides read TGTGCAAGTCGCACAGCCCTGGCAGGGAAAGGCTATGGCTACACCTTC. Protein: CASRTALAGKGYGYTF.

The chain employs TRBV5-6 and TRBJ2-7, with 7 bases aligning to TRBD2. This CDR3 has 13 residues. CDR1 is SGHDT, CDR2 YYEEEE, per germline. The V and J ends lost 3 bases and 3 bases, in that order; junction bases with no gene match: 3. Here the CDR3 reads CASSSGTNYEQYF. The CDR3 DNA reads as TGTGCCAGCAGCTCCGGGACTAACTACGAGCAGTACTTC. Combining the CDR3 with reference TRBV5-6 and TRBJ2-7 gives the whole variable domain DAGVTQSPTHLIKTRGQQVTLRCSPKSGHDTVSWYQQALGQGPQFIFQYYEEEERQRGNFPDRFSGHQFPNYSSELNVNALLLGDSALYLCASSSGTNYEQYFGPGTRLTVT.

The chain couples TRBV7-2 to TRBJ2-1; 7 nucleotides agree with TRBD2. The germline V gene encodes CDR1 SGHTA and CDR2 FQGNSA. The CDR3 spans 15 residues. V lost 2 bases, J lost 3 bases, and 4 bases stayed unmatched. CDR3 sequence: CASSLSTSDYNEQFF. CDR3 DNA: TGTGCCAGCAGCTTAAGTACTAGCGACTACAATGAGCAGTTCTTC. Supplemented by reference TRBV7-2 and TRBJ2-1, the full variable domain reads GAGVSQSPSNKVTEKGKDVELRCDPISGHTALYWYRQSLGQGLEFLIYFQGNSAPDKSGLPSDRFSAERTGGSVSTLTIQRTQQEDSAVYLCASSLSTSDYNEQFFGPGTRLTVL.

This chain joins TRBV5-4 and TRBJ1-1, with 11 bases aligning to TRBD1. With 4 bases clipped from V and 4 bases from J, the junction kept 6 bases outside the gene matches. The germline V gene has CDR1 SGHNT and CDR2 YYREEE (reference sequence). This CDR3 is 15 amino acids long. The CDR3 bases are TGTGCCAGCAGCCCCGGGACAGGGGGGATCACTGAAGCTTTCTTT. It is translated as CASSPGTGGITEAFF. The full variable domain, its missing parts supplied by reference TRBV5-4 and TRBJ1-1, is ETGVTQSPTHLIKTRGQQVTLRCSSQSGHNTVSWYQQALGQGPQFIFQYYREEENGRGNFPPRFSGLQFPNYSSELNVNALELDDSALYLCASSPGTGGITEAFFGQGTRLTVV.

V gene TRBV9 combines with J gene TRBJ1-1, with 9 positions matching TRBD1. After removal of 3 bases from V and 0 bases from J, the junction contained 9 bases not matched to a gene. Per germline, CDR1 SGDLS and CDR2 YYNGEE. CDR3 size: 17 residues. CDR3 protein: CASSAAGQGIMNTEAFF. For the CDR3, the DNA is TGTGCCAGCAGCGCGGCCGGACAGGGGATTATGAACACTGAAGCTTTCTTT.

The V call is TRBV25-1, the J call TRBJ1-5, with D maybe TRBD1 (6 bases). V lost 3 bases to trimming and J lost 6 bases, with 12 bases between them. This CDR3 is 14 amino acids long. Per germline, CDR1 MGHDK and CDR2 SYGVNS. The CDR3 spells CASSDRGFGQPQHF. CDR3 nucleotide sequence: TGTGCCAGCAGTGACAGGGGATTTGGTCAGCCCCAGCATTTT.

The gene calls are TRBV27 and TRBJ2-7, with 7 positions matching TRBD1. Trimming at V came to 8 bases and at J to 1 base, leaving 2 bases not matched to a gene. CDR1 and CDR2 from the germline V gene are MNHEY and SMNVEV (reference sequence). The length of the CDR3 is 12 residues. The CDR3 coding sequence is TGTGCCAGCCGGGACAGATCCTACGAGCAGTACTTC. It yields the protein CASRDRSYEQYF.

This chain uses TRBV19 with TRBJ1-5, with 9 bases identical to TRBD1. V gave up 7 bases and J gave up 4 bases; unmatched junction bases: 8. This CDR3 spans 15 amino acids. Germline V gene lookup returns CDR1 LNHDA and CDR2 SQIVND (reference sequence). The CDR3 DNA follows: TGTGCCAGTACCTATACCGGGACAGGGAATCAGCCCCAGCATTTT. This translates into CASTYTGTGNQPQHF.

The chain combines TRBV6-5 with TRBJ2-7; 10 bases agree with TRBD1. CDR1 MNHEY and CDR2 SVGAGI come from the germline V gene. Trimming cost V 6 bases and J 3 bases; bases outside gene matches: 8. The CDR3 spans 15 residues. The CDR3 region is CASRIDRGHYYEQYF. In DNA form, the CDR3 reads TGTGCCAGCAGAATCGACAGGGGGCATTACTACGAGCAGTACTTC.

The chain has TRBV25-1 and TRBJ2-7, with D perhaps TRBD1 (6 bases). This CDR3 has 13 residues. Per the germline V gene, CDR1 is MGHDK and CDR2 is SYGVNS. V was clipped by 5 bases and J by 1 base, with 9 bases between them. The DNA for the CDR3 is TGTGCCAGCAGTTTCGGACAGTCCTACGAGCAGTACTTC. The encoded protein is CASSFGQSYEQYF.

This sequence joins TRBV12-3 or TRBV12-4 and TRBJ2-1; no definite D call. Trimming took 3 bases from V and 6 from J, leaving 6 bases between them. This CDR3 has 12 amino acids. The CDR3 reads CASSLLGNEQFF. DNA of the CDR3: TGTGCCAGCAGTTTGCTAGGCAATGAGCAGTTCTTC.

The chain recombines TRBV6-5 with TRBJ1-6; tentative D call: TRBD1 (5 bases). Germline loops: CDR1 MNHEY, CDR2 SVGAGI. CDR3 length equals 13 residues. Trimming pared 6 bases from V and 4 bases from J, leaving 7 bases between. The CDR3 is CASRDSYNSPLHF. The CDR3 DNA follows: TGTGCCAGCAGAGACAGTTATAATTCACCCCTCCACTTT.

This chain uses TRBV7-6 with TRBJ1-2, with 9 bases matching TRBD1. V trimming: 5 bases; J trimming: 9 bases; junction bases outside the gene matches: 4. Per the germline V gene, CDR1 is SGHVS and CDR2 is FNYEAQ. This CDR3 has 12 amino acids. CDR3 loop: CASSVGQGSYTF. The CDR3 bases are TGTGCCAGCAGCGTCGGACAGGGGAGCTACACCTTC.

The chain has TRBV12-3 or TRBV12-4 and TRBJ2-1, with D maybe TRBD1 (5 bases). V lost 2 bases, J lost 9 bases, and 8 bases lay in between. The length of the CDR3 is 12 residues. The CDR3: CASSLWGPEQFF. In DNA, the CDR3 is TGTGCCAGCAGTTTATGGGGCCCTGAGCAGTTCTTC.

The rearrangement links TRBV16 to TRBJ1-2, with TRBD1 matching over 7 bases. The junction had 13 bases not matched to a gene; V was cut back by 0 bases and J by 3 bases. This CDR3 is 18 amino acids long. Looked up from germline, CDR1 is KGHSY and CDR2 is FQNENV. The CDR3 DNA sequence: TGTGCCAGCAGCCAATCGGGGGCCGCTAGGGGGCTTCACTATGGCTACACCTTC. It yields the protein CASSQSGAARGLHYGYTF.

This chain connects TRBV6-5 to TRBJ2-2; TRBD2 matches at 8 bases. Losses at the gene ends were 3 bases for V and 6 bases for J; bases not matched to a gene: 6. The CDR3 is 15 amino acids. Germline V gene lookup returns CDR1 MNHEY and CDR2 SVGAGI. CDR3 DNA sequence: TGTGCCAGCAGTTATCGGGGGGGGCCGGCCGGGGAGCTGTTTTTT. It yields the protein CASSYRGGPAGELFF.

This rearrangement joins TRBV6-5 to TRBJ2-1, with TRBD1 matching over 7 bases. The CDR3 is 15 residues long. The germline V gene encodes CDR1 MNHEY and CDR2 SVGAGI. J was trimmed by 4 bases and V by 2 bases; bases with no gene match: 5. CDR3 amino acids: CASSYRDSRYNEQFF. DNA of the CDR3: TGTGCCAGCAGTTACAGGGACAGTCGATACAATGAGCAGTTCTTC.

CDR3 DNA: TGTGCCAGCACCCCAGGGTTATCGCCCTACGAGCAGTACTTC. This encodes CASTPGLSPYEQYF. The V call is TRBV28, the J call TRBJ2-7; D might be TRBD1 (5 bases). The CDR3 length is 14 residues. Trimming removed 7 bases from V and 2 bases from J, with 15 bases in between. Germline V gives CDR1 MDHEN, CDR2 SYDVKM.

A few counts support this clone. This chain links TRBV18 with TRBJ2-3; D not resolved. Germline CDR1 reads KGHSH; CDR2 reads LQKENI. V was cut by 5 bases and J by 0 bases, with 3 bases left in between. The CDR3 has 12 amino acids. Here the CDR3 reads CASSTSTDTQYF. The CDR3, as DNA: TGTGCCAGCTCAACAAGCACAGATACGCAGTATTTT.

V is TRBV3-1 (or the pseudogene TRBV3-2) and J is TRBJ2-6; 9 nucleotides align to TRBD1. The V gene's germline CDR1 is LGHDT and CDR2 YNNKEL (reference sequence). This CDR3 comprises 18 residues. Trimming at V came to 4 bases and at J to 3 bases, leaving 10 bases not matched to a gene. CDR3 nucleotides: TGTGCCAGCAGCCTTCGTCCCGGGACAGGGATTGGGGCCAACGTCCTGACTTTC. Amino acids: CASSLRPGTGIGANVLTF.

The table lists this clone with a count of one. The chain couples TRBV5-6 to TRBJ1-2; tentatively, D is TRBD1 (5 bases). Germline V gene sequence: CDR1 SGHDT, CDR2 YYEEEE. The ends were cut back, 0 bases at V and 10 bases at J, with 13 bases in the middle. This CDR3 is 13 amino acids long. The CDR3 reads CASSLGGVSTYTF. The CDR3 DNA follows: TGTGCCAGCAGCTTGGGGGGCGTATCCACCTACACCTTC.

DNA of the CDR3: TGTGCCAGCAGTTACTCTTCAGGGGGCGCTACCGGGGAGCTGTTTTTT. This gives the protein CASSYSSGGATGELFF. The rearrangement uses TRBV6-5 and TRBJ2-2; 8 bases match TRBD1. The germline V gene has CDR1 MNHEY and CDR2 SVGAGI. The CDR3 runs to 16 residues. Germline trimming cut 0 bases from V and 5 bases from J; bases unmatched to any gene: 5.

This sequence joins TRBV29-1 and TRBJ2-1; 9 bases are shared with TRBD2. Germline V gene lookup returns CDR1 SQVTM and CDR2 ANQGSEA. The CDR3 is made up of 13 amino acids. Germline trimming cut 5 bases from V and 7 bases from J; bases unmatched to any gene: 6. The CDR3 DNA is TGCAGCGTTCAGGCGGGAGGGCCGAATGAGCAGTTCTTC. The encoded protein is CSVQAGGPNEQFF.

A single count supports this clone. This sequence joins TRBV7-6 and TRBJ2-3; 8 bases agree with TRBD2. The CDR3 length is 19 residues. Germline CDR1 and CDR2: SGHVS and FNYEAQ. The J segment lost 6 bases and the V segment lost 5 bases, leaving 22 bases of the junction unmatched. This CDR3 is CASSQREIAGTTSLDTQYF. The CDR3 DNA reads TGTGCCAGCAGCCAACGGGAAATAGCGGGAACGACTAGTCTGGATACGCAGTATTTT.

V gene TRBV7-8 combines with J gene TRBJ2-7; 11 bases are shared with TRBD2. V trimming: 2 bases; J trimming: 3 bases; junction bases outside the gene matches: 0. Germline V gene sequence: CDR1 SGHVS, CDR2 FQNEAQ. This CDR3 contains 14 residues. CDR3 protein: CASSLLAGGYEQYF. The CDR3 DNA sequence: TGTGCCAGCAGCTTACTAGCGGGGGGCTACGAGCAGTACTTC.

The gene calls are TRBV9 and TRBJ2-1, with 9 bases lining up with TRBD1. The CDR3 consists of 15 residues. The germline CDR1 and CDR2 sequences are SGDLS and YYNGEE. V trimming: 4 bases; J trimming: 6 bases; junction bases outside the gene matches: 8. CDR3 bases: TGTGCCAGCAGCCCCCGACAGGGGGGTTTCAATGAGCAGTTCTTC. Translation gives CASSPRQGGFNEQFF.